A single sample gave rise to the 9 T cell receptor beta chains below, sequenced in a study of OX40 agonist ivuxolimab in advanced cancers. Only in-frame clones appear in the TCRdb table, and some are missing; sequencing was by immunoSEQ multiplex PCR. The sample carries about 33,000 clones, approximately 89% recorded once. The sequencing used CD4+ or CD8+ T cells sorted from blood, collected in a trial of the OX40 agonist ivuxolimab. These receptors were obtained from an adult with an advanced solid tumor such as melanoma, head and neck, liver or kidney cancer.

The chain links TRBV11-2 to TRBJ2-3, with D possibly being TRBD2 (7 bases). The CDR3 runs to 17 residues. V was clipped by 0 bases and J by 2 bases, with 15 bases between them. The germline CDR1 and CDR2 sequences are SGHAT and FQNNGV. In DNA, the CDR3 is TGTGCCAGCAGCTTAGATTTAGGGGGGGCCTTCACAGATACGCAGTATTTT. It translates to CASSLDLGGAFTDTQYF.

This clone was found a few times. V usage is TRBV6-5 and J usage is TRBJ2-7, with 7 bases fitting TRBD1. V trimming: 6 bases; J trimming: 6 bases; junction bases outside the gene matches: 5. Germline V lookup: CDR1 MNHEY, CDR2 SVGAGI. The CDR3 sequence is 12 residues long. CDR3 region: CASRGTEVEQYF. CDR3 in DNA: TGTGCCAGCAGAGGGACAGAAGTCGAGCAGTACTTC.

The chain has TRBV5-4 and TRBJ2-1, with 12 bases aligning to TRBD2. V lost 0 bases and J lost 7; bases outside the gene matches: 5. There are 16 residues in the CDR3. The V gene's germline CDR1 is SGHNT and CDR2 YYREEE (reference sequence). The chain's CDR3 is CASSLGPGTSGNEQFF. The CDR3 nucleotides are TGTGCCAGCAGCTTGGGACCTGGGACTAGCGGGAATGAGCAGTTCTTC.

The chain couples TRBV5-1 to TRBJ2-7, with 8 bases identical to TRBD2. Germline lookup yields CDR1 SGHRS and CDR2 YFSETQ. Germline trimming cut 1 base from V and 2 bases from J; bases unmatched to any gene: 2. The CDR3 loop spans 14 amino acids. The CDR3 loop is CASSLSGGTYEQYF. In DNA form, the CDR3 reads TGCGCCAGCAGCTTGAGCGGGGGAACCTACGAGCAGTACTTC.

The V and J genes are TRBV28 and TRBJ2-7, with a weak D call TRBD2 (6 bases). V gave up 8 bases and J gave up 2 bases, with 13 bases separating them. From germline, CDR1 is MDHEN and CDR2 SYDVKM. This CDR3 spans 13 amino acids. CDR3 in amino acids: CASGGLGPYEQYF. CDR3 in DNA: TGTGCCAGCGGGGGGTTGGGGCCCTACGAGCAGTACTTC.

The rearrangement joins TRBV5-1 to TRBJ2-7; 9 bases agree with TRBD1. The CDR3 is 14 amino acids. Germline loops: CDR1 SGHRS, CDR2 YFSETQ. The ends lost 5 bases at V and 4 bases at J; junction bases unmatched: 7. CDR3 in amino acids: CASSGGQGEYEQYF. For the CDR3, the DNA is TGCGCCAGCAGTGGGGGACAGGGAGAATACGAGCAGTACTTC.

V usage is TRBV6-1 and J usage is TRBJ2-7; TRBD2 is a possible D gene (6 bases). Trimming removed 3 bases from V and 0 bases from J, with 12 bases in between. CDR1 is MNHNS and CDR2 is SASEGT in the germline V gene. CDR3 length: 15 residues. The CDR3 region has the DNA TGTGCCAGCAGTGATTGGGGGGAAAGCTCCTACGAGCAGTACTTC. It codes for CASSDWGESSYEQYF.

The V and J genes are TRBV7-3 and TRBJ2-2; D call uncertain. The ends were cut back, 2 bases at V and 7 bases at J, with 5 bases in the middle. The CDR3 runs 12 residues. Germline V CDR1 and CDR2: SGHTA, FQGTGA. This CDR3 reads CASSLGNGELFF. DNA of the CDR3: TGTGCCAGCAGCTTAGGCAACGGGGAGCTGTTTTTT.

The chain carries TRBV2 and TRBJ2-5; D is undetermined. V shed 6 bases and J shed 2 bases, with 7 bases lying between them. The CDR3 spans 12 residues. The V gene's germline CDR1 is SNHLY and CDR2 FYNNEI. CDR3: CASRQLQETQYF. Here the CDR3 DNA reads TGTGCCAGCAGACAGTTACAAGAGACCCAGTACTTC.